This TCR beta chain emerged from a study of blood T cell repertoires in COVID-19. Study in general: The samples span acute and convalescent COVID-19 from the United States, Italy and Spain.

The repertoire was sequenced with immunoSEQ multiplex PCR; TCRdb's copy has only in-frame clones and lacks some. Of some 8,000 clones listed, around four fifths are singletons. The V segment lost 0 bases and the J segment 7 bases; nucleotides outside the gene matches: 20. The germline gives CDR1 LGHDT, CDR2 YNNKEL (reference sequence). This CDR3 has 21 amino acids. The rearrangement joins TRBV3-1 (or the pseudogene TRBV3-2) to TRBJ2-1, with 11 bases fitting TRBD2. Sequencing used peripheral blood. The TCR was taken from a human donor in a cohort sampled during active COVID-19. The CDR3 loop is CASSQDNGGGTSGPMGNEQFF. CDR3 bases: TGTGCCAGCAGCCAAGATAATGGTGGAGGGACTAGCGGTCCGATGGGGAATGAGCAGTTCTTC.